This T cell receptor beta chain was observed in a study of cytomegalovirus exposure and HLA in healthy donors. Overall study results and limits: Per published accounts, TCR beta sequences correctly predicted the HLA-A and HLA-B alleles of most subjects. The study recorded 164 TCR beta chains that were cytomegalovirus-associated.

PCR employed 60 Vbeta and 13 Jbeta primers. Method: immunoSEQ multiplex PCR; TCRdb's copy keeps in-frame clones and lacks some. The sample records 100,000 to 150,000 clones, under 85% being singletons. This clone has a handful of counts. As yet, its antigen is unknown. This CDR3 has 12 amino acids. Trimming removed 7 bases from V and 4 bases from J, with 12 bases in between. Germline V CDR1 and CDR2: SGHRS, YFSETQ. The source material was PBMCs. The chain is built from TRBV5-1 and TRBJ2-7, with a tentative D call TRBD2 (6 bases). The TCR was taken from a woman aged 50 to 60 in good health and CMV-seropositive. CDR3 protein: CASGGSGYEQYF. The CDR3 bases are TGCGCCAGCGGGGGGAGCGGTTACGAGCAGTACTTC. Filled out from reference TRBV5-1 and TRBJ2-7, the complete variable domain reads KAGVTQTPRYLIKTRGQQVTLSCSPISGHRSVSWYQQTPGQGLQFLFEYFSETQRNKGNFPGRFSGRQFSNSRSEMNVSTLELGDSALYLCASGGSGYEQYFGPGTRLTVT.